This T cell receptor beta chain derives from a study of T cell responses to AZD1222 COVID-19 vaccine. Here immunoSEQ multiplex PCR was the method, and the copy in TCRdb shows in-frame clones only, minus some. There are roughly 34,000 clones in the sample; approximately 91% occur only once, and roughly 7% lies in the top ten. General study results and limits: Vaccine-associated CD4 TCRs spanned spike, dominant at 160-218 and 743-854. None of the repertoires were sampled until the peak T cell response had passed. At baseline, seropositivity was found in only a handful of AZD1222 recipients.

On this clone: Its antigen is not known.

Source: peripheral blood, taken on day 0 of AZD1222 vaccination. This receptor was taken from an adult in good health.

In nucleotides, the CDR3 is TGTGCCAGCAGGAAGGCACTGGAGCGGCCCTACAATGAGCAGTTCTTC. Residues: CASRKALERPYNEQFF. The V gene is TRBV2, the J gene TRBJ2-1; D is perhaps TRBD2 (5 bases). CDR1 is SNHLY, CDR2 FYNNEI, per germline. The CDR3 is made up of 16 amino acids. The V and J ends lost 6 bases and 2 bases respectively, with 17 bases between them.